This T cell receptor (beta chain) appears in the sequencing data of a study of OX40 agonist ivuxolimab in advanced cancers. On the study more broadly: Intravenous ivuxolimab was administered to patients every 2 weeks at 0.01 to 10 mg/kg. Overall study findings and caveats: Expanded peripheral T-cell antigen specificity went undetermined. Among some nonresponders, normalized T-cell clonal expansion was also low.

In the case of this clone: What it recognizes is unknown.

Any history of autoimmune disease or systemic immunosuppression disqualified patients. The V gene lost 1 base and the J gene lost 2 bases, with 9 bases spanning the gap. The CDR3 runs 16 residues. Germline values: CDR1 MNHEY, CDR2 SMNVEV (reference sequence). Sequenced by immunoSEQ multiplex PCR; TCRdb stores in-frame clones only, minus some. The profile covers roughly 97,000 clones, with 80% to 90% appearing a single time and around 0.76% taken by the ten largest. This specimen consisted of CD4+ or CD8+ T cells sorted from blood, obtained in a trial of the OX40 agonist ivuxolimab. The chain couples TRBV27 to TRBJ2-6; TRBD2 is a possible D gene (5 bases). This clonotype originated in an adult with an advanced solid tumor such as melanoma, head and neck, liver or kidney cancer. CDR3 sequence (DNA): TGTGCCAGCAGTTTATTCGGGGTCACTGGGGCCAACGTCCTGACTTTC. Translation gives CASSLFGVTGANVLTF.